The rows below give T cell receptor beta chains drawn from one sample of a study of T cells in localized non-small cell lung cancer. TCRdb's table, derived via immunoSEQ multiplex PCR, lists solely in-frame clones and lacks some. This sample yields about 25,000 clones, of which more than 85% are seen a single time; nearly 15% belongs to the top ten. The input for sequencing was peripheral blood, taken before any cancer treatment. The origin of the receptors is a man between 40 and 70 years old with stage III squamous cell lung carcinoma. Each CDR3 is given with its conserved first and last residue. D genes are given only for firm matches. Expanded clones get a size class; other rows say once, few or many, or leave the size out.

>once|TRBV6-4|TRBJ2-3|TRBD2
CASRTSGYSTDTQYF
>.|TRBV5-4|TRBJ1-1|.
CASSLVVGGHTEAFF
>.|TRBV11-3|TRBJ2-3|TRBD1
CASSFYRGNTDTQYF
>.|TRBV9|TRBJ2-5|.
CASSVDVSKETQYF
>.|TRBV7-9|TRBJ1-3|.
CASSLATAPGNTIYF
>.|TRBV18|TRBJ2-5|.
CASSPNSGETQYF
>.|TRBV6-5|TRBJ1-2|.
CASSYIGEAYTF
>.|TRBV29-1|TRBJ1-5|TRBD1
CSRARDRSNQPQHF
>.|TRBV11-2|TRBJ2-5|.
CASSSKLDSQETQYF
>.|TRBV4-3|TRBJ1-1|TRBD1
CASSQDYLGQPLRAFF
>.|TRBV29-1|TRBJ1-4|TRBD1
CSVRQGDEKLFF
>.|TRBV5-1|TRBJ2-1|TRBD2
CASSLDSGREREQFF
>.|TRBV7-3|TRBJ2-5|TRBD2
CASSQGSGAFQETQYF
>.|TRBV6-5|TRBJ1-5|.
CASSPGQNNQPQHF
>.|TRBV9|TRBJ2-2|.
CASSVLEGTGELFF
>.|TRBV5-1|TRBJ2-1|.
CASSLGLRSYNEQFF